Detailed here is one T cell receptor beta chain. The specificity of this receptor is unknown. Base qualities are not provided; no much larger clone lies one nucleotide away. CDR1 LGHDT and CDR2 YNNKEL were looked up in the germline V gene (reference sequence). V and J are truncated by 3 bases and 8 bases respectively, leaving an intervening sequence of 8 bases. The CDR3 contains 12 residues, cysteine and phenylalanine counted. The CDR3 DNA has 36 bases and is translated from base 1. The data were obtained in a study of immunodeficiency (dated by TCRdb to between 2018 and 2020). Regarding the complete study: To search for oligoclonality and VDJ recombination defects, the researchers carried out a repertoire analysis.

Genomic DNA was extracted with the QIAamp DNA Blood Mini Kit and sent for immunoSEQ repertoire analysis. CDR3 regions were amplified by multiplex PCR from a standard quantity of genomic DNA template. The PCR products underwent sequencing on an Illumina platform. Per the original workflow: Sequences were aligned to a reference, with V, D and J gene definitions taken from IMGT. Closely related sequences were merged by a nearest-neighbor clustering algorithm so that PCR and sequencing errors were removed. V, D and J usage in productive unique and total sequences was analyzed using ImmunoSEQ Analyzer tools and R version 3.6.1. This is the immuneACCESS table as TCRdb keeps it, with only in-frame sequences that have V and J called. A part of the clones is gone; compared with another copy, unresolved V genes explain less than half, and the rest is unexplained. That table gives V, J and clone size, and the DNA gave D and trimming. This sample comprises approximately 2,300 clones, roughly 87% of them detected only once. The ten largest clones add up to more than 7.5% of the sample.

What the authors observed across the whole study: CD4+ T cell V-J pairing and productive entropy appeared similar between patients and controls. In entropy comparisons, n=3 (open circles) was shown for patients versus healthy controls, and a thymic development effect was only suggested as possible. Based on top-100 and total clonotype frequencies, severe oligoclonality was found in patient CD8+ T cells but not in patient CD4+ T cells.

Patients showed reduced numbers of naive CD4 T cells and, even more so, naive CD8 T cells, along with expanded effector memory subpopulations. CD3+CD4+ T cells were sorted from fresh PBMCs before TCR sequencing. Source material: CD4+ T cells from blood. The source is a girl under 18 with POLD1 deficiency. This receptor chain uses TRBV3-1 (or the pseudogene TRBV3-2) and TRBJ2-1, and TRBD2 may be the D gene, going by 5 matching bases. The sequence in DNA is TGTGCCAGCAGCCAGAGTAGCGATGAGCAGTTCTTC. Its protein product is CASSQSSDEQFF.